These T cell receptor beta chains were read from a single sample in a study of beta chain features in type 1 diabetes. Profiling relied on immunoSEQ multiplex PCR, and the TCRdb table lists in-frame clones only, not all of them. This sample has 550,000 to 850,000 clones, with 10% to 15% found just once. The source material was naive CD4+ T cells from blood. The receptors shown here come from a man aged 18 to 29 with type 1 diabetes. CDR3s include the opening cysteine and the closing phenylalanine or tryptophan. The D gene is left open where the match is weak. Clone size, where shown, is once, few, many, or a class for clones that have expanded.

TRBV14	TRBJ1-1	-	few	TGTGCCAGCAGCCAGACCTCAAACACTGAAGCTTTCTTT	CASSQTSNTEAFF
TRBV5-1	TRBJ2-1	-	few	TGCGCCAGCAGCTGGAGCCTTGCTCACTCCTACAATGAGCAGTTCTTC	CASSWSLAHSYNEQFF
TRBV7-2	TRBJ1-2	TRBD1	few	TGTGCCAGCAGCCCAAAGACAGGGGGGGAATATGGCTACACCTTC	CASSPKTGGEYGYTF
TRBV29-1	TRBJ2-2	-	-	TGCAGCGTCCTGAGGCAGGGCACCGGGGAGCTGTTTTTT	CSVLRQGTGELFF
TRBV27	TRBJ2-7	TRBD1	-	TGTGCCAGCAGCATACCGGGACAGGGTACCTACGAGCAGTACTTC	CASSIPGQGTYEQYF
TRBV4-2	TRBJ2-1	-	few	TGTGCCAGCAGCCAAGATGGGTACAATGAGCAGTTCTTC	CASSQDGYNEQFF
TRBV19	TRBJ1-2	-	-	TGTGCCAGTGGCCGGATTAATGGCTACACCTTC	CASGRINGYTF
TRBV4-2	TRBJ1-4	-	few	TGTGCCAGCAGCCAAGATACGGATCCCCTTCGGGAAAAACTGTTTTTT	CASSQDTDPLREKLFF
TRBV28	TRBJ2-3	-	few	TGTGCCAGCAGGGTCGGGGGGCCAGATACGCAGTATTTT	CASRVGGPDTQYF
TRBV2	TRBJ1-2	-	-	TGTGCCAGCAGCGGACTCACCAGGGATGGCTACACCTTC	CASSGLTRDGYTF
TRBV7-9	TRBJ1-6	TRBD1	-	TGTGCCAGCAGCTTCACAGGGGATTCACCCCTCCACTTT	CASSFTGDSPLHF
TRBV7-2	TRBJ1-6	-	few	TGTGCCAGCAGGCTCGCCCTGGAGGTTTCACCCCTCCACTTT	CASRLALEVSPLHF
TRBV28	TRBJ2-5	TRBD2	-	TGTGCCAGCAGTACCCGGGGTAGCGGGGCCGGACTGGGGACCCAGTACTTC	CASSTRGSGAGLGTQYF
TRBV27	TRBJ2-2	-	-	TGTGCCAGCAGTGTCTGGGCCGGGGAGCTGTTTTTT	CASSVWAGELFF
TRBV28	TRBJ1-2	TRBD1	-	TGTGCCATCCCGGACAGGGGGCTTGAAGGCTACACCTTC	CAIPDRGLEGYTF
TRBV5-8	TRBJ2-5	TRBD2	few	TGTGCCAGCAGCTTAACCGGGACTAGCGGGGAACAAGAGACCCAGTACTTC	CASSLTGTSGEQETQYF
TRBV4-1	TRBJ1-5	-	-	TGCGCCAGCAGCCAAGAGCCGTATAGCAATCAGCCCCAGCATTTT	CASSQEPYSNQPQHF
TRBV28	TRBJ2-6	-	few	TGTGCCAGCAGTGAGGCCCAGGGCGGATCTGGGGCCAACGTCCTGACTTTC	CASSEAQGGSGANVLTF
TRBV15	TRBJ1-2	-	few	TGTGCCACCAGCAGAGCCTTGGGGCAGGTCTATGGCTACACCTTC	CATSRALGQVYGYTF
TRBV18	TRBJ1-4	-	-	TGTGCCAGCTCACCACAGGAGTCCGAAAAACTGTTTTTT	CASSPQESEKLFF
TRBV4-1	TRBJ1-6	-	-	TGCGCCAGCAGCCAAGTAAGGACAGTTTATAATTCACCCCTCCACTTT	CASSQVRTVYNSPLHF
TRBV15	TRBJ2-1	TRBD2	-	TGTGCCACCAGCAGAGATTTCGCGGGGGGGTCCTACAATGAGCAGTTCTTC	CATSRDFAGGSYNEQFF